This T cell receptor (beta chain) originates from a study of blood T cells in healthy people across ages. Study overall: There was about one barcoded beta molecule captured by template switching per two T cells. Study results and caveats: Higher naive T cell percentage went strongly together with higher TCR beta diversity.

On this clonotype: Its matching antigen is unknown.

Using a J-beta primer mix together with a sample-barcoded 5' primer, a second PCR was run for roughly 7 to 11 cycles. TCRdb independently ran MiXCR on the 5' RACE reads; one entry per CDR3 protein. This table holds some 940,000 distinct CDR3 sequences, 25% to 35% found once. Researchers isolated at least 7 million PBMCs per sample. Extraction of total RNA produced a minimum of 5.5 micrograms from each sample. The CDR3 totals 13 residues. Trimming removed 4 bases at V and 4 bases at J, with 13 bases between. Germline V lookup: CDR1 GTSNPN, CDR2 SVGIG (reference sequence). This same sample was also part of a study on T cells of mothers and their children.

The sequenced sample was blood. The sequence was obtained from a woman in her thirties or forties in good health. The V gene is TRBV30, the J gene TRBJ1-1; maybe TRBD1 (5 bases). CDR3 region: CAWNLQGGTEAFF. The CDR3 DNA follows: TGTGCCTGGAATTTGCAGGGCGGCACTGAAGCTTTCTTT.